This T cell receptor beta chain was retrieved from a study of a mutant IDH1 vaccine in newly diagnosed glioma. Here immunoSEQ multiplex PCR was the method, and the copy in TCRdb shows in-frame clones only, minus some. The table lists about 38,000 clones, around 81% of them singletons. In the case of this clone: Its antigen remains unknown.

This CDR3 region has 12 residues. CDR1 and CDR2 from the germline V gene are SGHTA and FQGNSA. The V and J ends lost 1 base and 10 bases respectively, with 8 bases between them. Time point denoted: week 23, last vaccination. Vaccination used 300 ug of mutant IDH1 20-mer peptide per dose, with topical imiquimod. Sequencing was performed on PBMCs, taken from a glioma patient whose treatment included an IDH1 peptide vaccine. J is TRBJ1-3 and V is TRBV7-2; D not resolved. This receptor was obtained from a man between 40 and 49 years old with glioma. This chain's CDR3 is CASSLEVRTIYF. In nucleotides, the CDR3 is TGTGCCAGCAGCTTAGAGGTCAGAACCATATATTTT.